Below, one T cell receptor beta chain is given with its context. The data are from a study of blood T cell repertoires in COVID-19. About the research overall: Specimens from acute and convalescent COVID-19 originated in the United States, Italy and Spain. T cells, B-cell-depleted T cells, or PBMCs supplied cDNA or gDNA.

V was shortened by 1 base and J by 0 bases, with 10 bases between the two germline ends. The CDR3 is 16 residues long. Germline V gene data show CDR1 as LGHDT and CDR2 as YNNKEL (reference sequence). The repertoire was sequenced with immunoSEQ multiplex PCR; TCRdb's copy has only in-frame clones and lacks some. Among over 150,000 clones listed, around three quarters were seen once. Participant reports of clinical history set cohort assignment. This receptor was taken from a woman in her sixties or seventies in a cohort exposed to, infected with or recovered from COVID-19 (not recorded which). This chain connects TRBV3-1 (or the pseudogene TRBV3-2) to TRBJ1-3; D is uncertain. Sequencing input: PBMCs or T cells enriched from blood (not recorded which). The CDR3 coding sequence is TGTGCCAGCAGCCAAGGCAGCGCAAGCTCTGGAAACACCATATATTTT. Translation gives CASSQGSASSGNTIYF.